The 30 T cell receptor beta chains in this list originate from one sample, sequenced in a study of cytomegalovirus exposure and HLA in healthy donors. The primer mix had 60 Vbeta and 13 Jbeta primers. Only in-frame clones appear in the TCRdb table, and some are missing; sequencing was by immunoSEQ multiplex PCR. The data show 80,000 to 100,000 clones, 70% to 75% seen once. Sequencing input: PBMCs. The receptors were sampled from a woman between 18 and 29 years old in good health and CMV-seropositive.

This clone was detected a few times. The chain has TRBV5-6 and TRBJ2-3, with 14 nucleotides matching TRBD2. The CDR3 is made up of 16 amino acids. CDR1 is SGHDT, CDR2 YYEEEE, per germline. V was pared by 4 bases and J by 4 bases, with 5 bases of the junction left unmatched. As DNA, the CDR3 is TGTGCCAGCAGCCCCTCGACTAGCGGGGGGGCAGATACGCAGTATTTT. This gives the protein CASSPSTSGGADTQYF.

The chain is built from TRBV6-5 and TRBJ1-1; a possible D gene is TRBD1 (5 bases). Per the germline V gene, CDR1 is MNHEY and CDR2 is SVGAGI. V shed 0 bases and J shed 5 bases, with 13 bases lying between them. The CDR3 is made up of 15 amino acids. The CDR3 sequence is CASSYSGTGRTEAFF. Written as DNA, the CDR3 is TGTGCCAGCAGTTACTCGGGGACGGGGAGGACTGAAGCTTTCTTT.

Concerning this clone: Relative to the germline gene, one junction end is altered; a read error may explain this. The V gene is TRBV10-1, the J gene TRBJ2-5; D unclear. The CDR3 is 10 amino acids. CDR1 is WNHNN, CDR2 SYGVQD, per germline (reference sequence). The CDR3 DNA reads TGCGCCAGCAGTGAGGTCCCTCGGGACTTC. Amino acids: CASSEVPRDF.

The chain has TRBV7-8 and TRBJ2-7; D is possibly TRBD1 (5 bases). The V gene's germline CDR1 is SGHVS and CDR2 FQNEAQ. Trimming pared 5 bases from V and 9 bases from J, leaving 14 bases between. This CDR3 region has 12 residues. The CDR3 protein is CASSITGLGQYF. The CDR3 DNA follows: TGTGCCAGCAGCATCACAGGTCTAGGGCAGTACTTC.

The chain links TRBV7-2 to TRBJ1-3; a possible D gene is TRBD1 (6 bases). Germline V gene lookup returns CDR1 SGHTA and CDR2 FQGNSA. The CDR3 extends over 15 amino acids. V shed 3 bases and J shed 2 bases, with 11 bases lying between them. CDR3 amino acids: CASSLTQGAGNTIYF. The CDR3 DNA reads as TGTGCCAGCAGCTTGACACAGGGTGCTGGAAACACCATATATTTT.

Written as DNA, the CDR3 is TGTGCCTGGAGTGCAGGGGCCCAAAACATTCAGTACTTC. Translating gives CAWSAGAQNIQYF. The V and J genes are TRBV30 and TRBJ2-4; D might be TRBD1 (6 bases). This CDR3 comprises 13 residues. CDR1 and CDR2 (germline): GTSNPN, SVGIG (reference sequence). V lost 1 base and J lost 5, with 9 bases in between.

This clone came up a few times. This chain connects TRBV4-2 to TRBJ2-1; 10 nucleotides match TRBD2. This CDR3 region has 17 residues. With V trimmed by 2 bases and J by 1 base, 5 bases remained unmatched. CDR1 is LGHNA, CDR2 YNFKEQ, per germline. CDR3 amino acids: CASSQSPGLASYNEQFF. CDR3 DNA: TGTGCCAGCAGCCAATCTCCGGGACTAGCGTCCTACAATGAGCAGTTCTTC.

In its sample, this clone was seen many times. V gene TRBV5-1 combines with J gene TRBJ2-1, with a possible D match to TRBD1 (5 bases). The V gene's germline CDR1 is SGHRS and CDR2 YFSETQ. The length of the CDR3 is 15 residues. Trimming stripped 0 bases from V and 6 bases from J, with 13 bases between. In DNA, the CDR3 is TGCGCCAGCAGCTTGGGGCAGGGCGAAATCAATGAGCAGTTCTTC. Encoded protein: CASSLGQGEINEQFF.

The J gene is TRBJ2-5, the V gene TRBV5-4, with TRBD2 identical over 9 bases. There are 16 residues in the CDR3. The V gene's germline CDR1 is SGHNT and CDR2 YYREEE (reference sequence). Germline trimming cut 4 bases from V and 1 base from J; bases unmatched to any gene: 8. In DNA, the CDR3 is TGTGCCAGCAGCCGGCCTAGCGGGATTGCCCAAGAGACCCAGTACTTC. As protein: CASSRPSGIAQETQYF.

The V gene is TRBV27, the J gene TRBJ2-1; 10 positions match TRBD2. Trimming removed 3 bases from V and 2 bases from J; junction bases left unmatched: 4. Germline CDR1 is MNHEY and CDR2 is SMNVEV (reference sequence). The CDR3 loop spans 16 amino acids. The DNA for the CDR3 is TGTGCCAGCAGTTTCTTAGCGGGGGGCCCCTACAATGAGCAGTTCTTC. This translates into CASSFLAGGPYNEQFF.

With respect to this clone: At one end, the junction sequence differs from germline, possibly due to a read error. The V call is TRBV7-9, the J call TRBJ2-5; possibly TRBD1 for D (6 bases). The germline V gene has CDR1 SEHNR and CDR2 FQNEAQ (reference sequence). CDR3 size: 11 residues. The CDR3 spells CASSLIAGAHF. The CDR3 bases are TGTGCCAGCAGCTTAATCGCAGGGGCTCACTTC.

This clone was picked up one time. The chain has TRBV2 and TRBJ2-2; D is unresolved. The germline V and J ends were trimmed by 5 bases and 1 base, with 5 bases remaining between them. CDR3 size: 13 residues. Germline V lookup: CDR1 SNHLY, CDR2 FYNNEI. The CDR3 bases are TGTGCCAGCAGTATTAAGAACACCGGGGAGCTGTTTTTT. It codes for CASSIKNTGELFF.

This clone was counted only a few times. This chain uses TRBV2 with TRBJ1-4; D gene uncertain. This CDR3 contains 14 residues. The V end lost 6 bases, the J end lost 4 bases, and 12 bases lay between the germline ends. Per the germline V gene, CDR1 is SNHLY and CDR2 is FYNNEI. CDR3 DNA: TGTGCCAGCAGGAGAGGTTTGGTTAATGAAAAACTGTTTTTT. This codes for CASRRGLVNEKLFF.

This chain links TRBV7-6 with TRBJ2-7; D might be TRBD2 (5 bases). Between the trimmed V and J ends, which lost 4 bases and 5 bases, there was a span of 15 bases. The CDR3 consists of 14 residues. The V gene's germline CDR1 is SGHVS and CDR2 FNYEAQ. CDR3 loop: CASSWTPAADEQYF. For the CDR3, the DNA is TGTGCCAGCAGCTGGACTCCCGCTGCAGACGAGCAGTACTTC.

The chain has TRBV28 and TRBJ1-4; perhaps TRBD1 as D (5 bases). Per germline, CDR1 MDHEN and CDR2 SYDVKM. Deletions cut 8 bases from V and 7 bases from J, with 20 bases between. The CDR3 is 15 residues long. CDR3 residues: CASSGGNGRIEKLFF. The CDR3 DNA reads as TGTGCCAGCTCGGGGGGAAATGGTCGCATTGAAAAACTGTTTTTT.

CDR3 residues: CAWSRGRGSNQPQHF. The CDR3 DNA reads TGTGCCTGGAGTAGAGGAAGGGGTAGCAATCAGCCCCAGCATTTT. The chain uses TRBV30 and TRBJ1-5, with TRBD1 as a possible D gene (5 bases). CDR3 length: 15 residues. V gave up 2 bases and J gave up 0 bases, with 11 bases separating them. Germline CDR1 reads GTSNPN; CDR2 reads SVGIG (reference sequence).

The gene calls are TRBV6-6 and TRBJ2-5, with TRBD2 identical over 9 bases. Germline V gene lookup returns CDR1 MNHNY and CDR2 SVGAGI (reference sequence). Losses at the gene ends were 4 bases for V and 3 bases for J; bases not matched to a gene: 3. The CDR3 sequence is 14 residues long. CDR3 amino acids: CASSWRGGKETQYF. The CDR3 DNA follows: TGTGCCAGCAGTTGGCGGGGGGGCAAAGAGACCCAGTACTTC.

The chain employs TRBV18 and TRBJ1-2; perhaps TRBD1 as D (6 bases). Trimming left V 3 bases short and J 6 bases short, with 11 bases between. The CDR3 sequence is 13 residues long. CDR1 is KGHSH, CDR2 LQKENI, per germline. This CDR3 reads CASSPQGQDGYTF. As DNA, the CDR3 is TGTGCCAGCTCACCCCAGGGACAAGATGGCTACACCTTC.

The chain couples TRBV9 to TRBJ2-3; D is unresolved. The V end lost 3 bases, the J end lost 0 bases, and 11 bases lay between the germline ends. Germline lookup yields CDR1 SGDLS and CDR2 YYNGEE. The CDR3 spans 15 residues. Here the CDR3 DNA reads TGTGCCAGCAGCGCAACATCGACTAGCACAGATACGCAGTATTTT. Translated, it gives CASSATSTSTDTQYF.

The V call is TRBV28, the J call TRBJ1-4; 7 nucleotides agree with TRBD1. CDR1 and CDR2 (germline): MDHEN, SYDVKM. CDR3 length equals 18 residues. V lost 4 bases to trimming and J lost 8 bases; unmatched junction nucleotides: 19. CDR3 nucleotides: TGTGCCAGCAGTTCCCATACCTCCAGACAGGGTAGATGGGAAAAACTGTTTTTT. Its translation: CASSSHTSRQGRWEKLFF.

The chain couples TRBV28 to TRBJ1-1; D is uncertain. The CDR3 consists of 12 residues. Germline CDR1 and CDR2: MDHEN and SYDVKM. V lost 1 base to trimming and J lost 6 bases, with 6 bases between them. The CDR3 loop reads CASSLLRAEAFF. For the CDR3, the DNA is TGTGCCAGCAGTTTATTACGGGCTGAAGCTTTCTTT.

The CDR3: CASSGAGGSSYEQYF. CDR3 DNA: TGTGCCAGCAGCGGAGCGGGAGGGAGCTCCTACGAGCAGTACTTC. The gene calls are TRBV5-4 and TRBJ2-7; TRBD2 aligns across 10 bases. V lost 4 bases to trimming and J lost 0 bases; unmatched junction nucleotides: 4. The CDR3 covers 15 residues. From germline, CDR1 is SGHNT and CDR2 YYREEE (reference sequence).

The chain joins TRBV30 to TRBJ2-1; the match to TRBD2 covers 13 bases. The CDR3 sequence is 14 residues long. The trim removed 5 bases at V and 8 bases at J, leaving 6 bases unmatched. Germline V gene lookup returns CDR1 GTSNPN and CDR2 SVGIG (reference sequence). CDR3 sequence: CAWLLAGGGHEQFF. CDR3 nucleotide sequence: TGTGCCTGGCTACTAGCGGGGGGGGGCCATGAGCAGTTCTTC.

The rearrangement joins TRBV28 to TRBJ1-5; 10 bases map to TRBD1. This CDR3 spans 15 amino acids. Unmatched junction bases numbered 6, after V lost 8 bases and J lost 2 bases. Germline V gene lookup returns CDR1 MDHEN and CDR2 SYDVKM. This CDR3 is CASQSGTGGNQPQHF. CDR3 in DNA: TGTGCCAGCCAATCCGGGACAGGGGGCAATCAGCCCCAGCATTTT. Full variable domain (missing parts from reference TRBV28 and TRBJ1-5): DVKVTQSSRYLVKRTGEKVFLECVQDMDHENMFWYRQDPGLGLRLIYFSYDVKMKEKGDIPEGYSVSREKKERFSLILESASTNQTSMYLCASQSGTGGNQPQHFGDGTRLSIL.

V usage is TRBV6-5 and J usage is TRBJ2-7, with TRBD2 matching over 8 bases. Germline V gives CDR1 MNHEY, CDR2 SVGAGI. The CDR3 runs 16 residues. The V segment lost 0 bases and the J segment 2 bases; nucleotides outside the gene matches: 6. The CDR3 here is CASSYSSSGGPYEQYF. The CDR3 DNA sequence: TGTGCCAGCAGTTACTCTTCCAGCGGGGGCCCCTACGAGCAGTACTTC.

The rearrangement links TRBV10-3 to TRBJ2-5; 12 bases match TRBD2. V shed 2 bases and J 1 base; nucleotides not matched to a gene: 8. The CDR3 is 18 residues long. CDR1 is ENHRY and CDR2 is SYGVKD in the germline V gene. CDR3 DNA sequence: TGTGCCATCAGTGAGCGGCTAGCGGGGGGGCCGGGCCAAGAGACCCAGTACTTC. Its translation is CAISERLAGGPGQETQYF.

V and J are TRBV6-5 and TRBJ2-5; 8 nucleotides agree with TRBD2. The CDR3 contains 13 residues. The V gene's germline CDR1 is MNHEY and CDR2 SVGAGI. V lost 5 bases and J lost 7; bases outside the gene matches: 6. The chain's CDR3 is CASSRREGGTQYF. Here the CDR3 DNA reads TGTGCCAGCAGTCGACGGGAGGGAGGGACCCAGTACTTC.

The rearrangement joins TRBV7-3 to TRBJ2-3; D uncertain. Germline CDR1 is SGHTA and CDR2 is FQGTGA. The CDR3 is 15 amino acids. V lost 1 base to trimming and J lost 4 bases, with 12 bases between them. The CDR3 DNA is TGTGCCAGCAGCTTAAGGGCTACCCTCCCAGATACGCAGTATTTT. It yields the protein CASSLRATLPDTQYF.

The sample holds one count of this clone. The CDR3 DNA sequence: TGCGCCAGCAGCTTTCAGGCGGGGGATTACGATACGCAGTATTTT. Its translation is CASSFQAGDYDTQYF. The V gene is TRBV5-1, the J gene TRBJ2-3, with 7 bases aligning to TRBD2. Trimming took 2 bases from V and 6 from J; bases not matched to a gene: 9. The CDR3 is 15 residues long. Germline V CDR1 and CDR2: SGHRS, YFSETQ.

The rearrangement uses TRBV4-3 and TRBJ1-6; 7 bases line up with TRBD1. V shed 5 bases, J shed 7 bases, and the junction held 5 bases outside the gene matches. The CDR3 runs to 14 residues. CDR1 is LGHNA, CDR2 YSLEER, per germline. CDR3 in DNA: TGCGCCAGCAGCGTGGGACAGTCAAATTCACCCCTCCACTTT. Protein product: CASSVGQSNSPLHF.